A selection of T cell receptor beta chains follows, all from one sample in a study of blood T cells in healthy people across ages. TCRdb reanalysed the 5' RACE reads using MiXCR and keeps one entry per CDR3 protein. The sample has hundreds of thousands of distinct CDR3 sequences, roughly 21% seen once; the top ten hold roughly 3.6%. The material sequenced was blood. Receptor source: an older man in good health. Both conserved end residues are part of each CDR3.

TRBJ2-1 TRBV24-1 CATSVPGTGSFNEQFF
TRBJ2-6 TRBV2 CATGQSYPSGANVLTF
TRBJ2-5 TRBV6-1 CASRKDRGEETQYF
TRBJ2-4 TRBV20-1 CSGAYGSLAKNIQYF
TRBJ1-2 TRBV20-1 CSARPLPTSGYGYTF
TRBJ1-1 TRBV7-9 CASTLGGMVKTEAFF
TRBJ1-2 TRBV20-1 CSASPLVDGYTF
TRBJ2-7 TRBV5-1 CASSLSSGTYEQYF
TRBJ1-6 TRBV5-1 CASSLEQLDNSPLHF
TRBJ2-5 TRBV7-6 CASSLGETGWETQYF
TRBJ1-1 TRBV5-1 CASSAQGFTTEAFF
TRBJ1-5 TRBV29-1 CSVGGGGRQPQHF
TRBJ1-5 TRBV2 CARSGSGNNQPQHF
TRBJ2-5 TRBV7-8 CASSPQRGIGETQYF
TRBJ2-3 TRBV6-2/TRBV6-3 CASQLRPTSGRADTQYF
TRBJ2-1 TRBV20-1 CSASASGSGSYNEQFF
TRBJ1-5 TRBV29-1 CSVGDTNNQPQHF
TRBJ2-6 TRBV2 CATGLAGDRSGANVLTF
TRBJ2-3 TRBV29-1 CSVESGSGLLDTQYF
TRBJ2-5 TRBV5-8 CASSLGTGVQETQYF
TRBJ2-1 TRBV29-1 CSVEAGLVGFIYNEQFF
TRBJ2-7 TRBV6-5 CASSYSGTGNYEQYF
TRBJ2-1 TRBV12-3/TRBV12-4 CASRRVESSYNEQFF
TRBJ1-1 TRBV12-3/TRBV12-4 CASSYRGYTEAFF
TRBJ2-7 TRBV27 CASSFAGGSYEQYF
TRBJ2-7 TRBV3-1 CASSQGWSEGEQYF
TRBJ1-6 TRBV28 CAISGGVRVSLHF
TRBJ2-7 TRBV6-5 CASSYSKQGPYGQYF
TRBJ1-4 TRBV20-1 CSAWGRGGEKLFF